This T cell receptor beta chain is from a study of regulatory T cells in long-lasting Graves disease. Whole-study findings and limits: The small sample size may have reduced accuracy. Persistent Graves' patients had lower TCR diversity than newly diagnosed ones.

Arm-PCR of CDR3 regions and iRepertoire HTBI primers were used to build TCR beta libraries. In the authors' methods: Samples revealed fewer than 65 TRBV and roughly 15 TRBJ segments. TCRdb itself ran the multiplex PCR reads through MiXCR, one entry per CDR3 protein. TCRdb's processing, not the study's, gives the V and J calls here. Of about 200,000 distinct CDR3 sequences listed, 15% to 20% are singletons. This clonotype occurred many times. Its antigen is unidentified. Time point: newly diagnosed GD, antithyroid drugs for less than 3 months. PBMCs were the source of the RNA used for TCR sequencing. This material consisted of peripheral blood mononuclear cells (PBMCs), taken at new diagnosis, from a patient treated with antithyroid drugs. This sequence originates from a female donor with Graves disease.

CDR3 sequence (DNA): TGTGCCAGCAGCTTCCCGGGACTAGCGGGAGGCTACGAGCAGTACTTC. Its translation: CASSFPGLAGGYEQYF. This chain joins TRBV11-2 and TRBJ2-7; 15 bases map to TRBD2. The CDR3 is 16 residues long. Trimming took 3 bases from V and 3 from J; bases not matched to a gene: 3. The germline CDR1 and CDR2 sequences are SGHAT and FQNNGV.